This TCR beta chain is from a study of blood T cell repertoires in COVID-19. About the study: T cells, B-cell-depleted T cells, or PBMCs provided the cDNA or gDNA that served as material.

The authors' processing: Quantification of nucleated cells was approximated via reference gene primer amplification. Assay: immunoSEQ multiplex PCR; the TCRdb copy retains only in-frame clones and omits some. D and trimming were read from the DNA, whereas the V and J calls and clone size are those reported in that table. The data show hundreds of thousands of clones, around nine tenths seen once. This sequence originates from a woman younger than 30 who had recovered from COVID-19. Sequencing was performed on peripheral blood.

CDR3 DNA sequence: TGCGCCAGCAGCCGTTGGGGGGAATTCCCTGAAGCTTTCTTT. Translated: CASSRWGEFPEAFF. This chain joins TRBV5-1 and TRBJ1-1; tentatively, D is TRBD1 (5 bases). V shed 4 bases and J shed 6 bases, with 16 bases lying between them. Germline V gives CDR1 SGHRS, CDR2 YFSETQ. The CDR3 is made up of 14 amino acids.